The entry that follows covers one T cell receptor beta chain sequence. Antigen specificity is unknown. Treatment described: oral pan-JAK inhibitor, 5-10 mg twice daily. Reverse transcription of extracted RNA yielded cDNA, which provided the sequencing template. Measured with immunoSEQ multiplex PCR; TCRdb has only the in-frame clones, and not every one. The sample has about 60,000 clones, around 46% seen once. This sample is drawn from a study of CD8+ T cells in alopecia areata. The CDR3 runs to 15 residues. The germline V gene has CDR1 ENHRY and CDR2 SYGVKD. V shed 0 bases and J 6 bases; nucleotides not matched to a gene: 4. Whole-study findings and limits: Many expanded lesional clones persisted during tofacitinib (in both scalp and blood). Higher clonality than in normal scalp was seen in lesional scalp, especially alopecia totalis/universalis. Because of a solitary nonresponder, the connection of baseline CD8+ expansion to response stays uncertain.

The sample here was CD8+ T cells sorted from blood, taken at approximately week 36, from a patient treated with tofacitinib. The sequence was obtained from a human donor with alopecia areata. The V call is TRBV10-3, the J call TRBJ2-3, with TRBD1 matching 9 bases. CDR3 DNA sequence: TGTGCCATCAGTGAGTCACAGGGGGCGTTTGATACGCAGTATTTT. It is translated as CAISESQGAFDTQYF.